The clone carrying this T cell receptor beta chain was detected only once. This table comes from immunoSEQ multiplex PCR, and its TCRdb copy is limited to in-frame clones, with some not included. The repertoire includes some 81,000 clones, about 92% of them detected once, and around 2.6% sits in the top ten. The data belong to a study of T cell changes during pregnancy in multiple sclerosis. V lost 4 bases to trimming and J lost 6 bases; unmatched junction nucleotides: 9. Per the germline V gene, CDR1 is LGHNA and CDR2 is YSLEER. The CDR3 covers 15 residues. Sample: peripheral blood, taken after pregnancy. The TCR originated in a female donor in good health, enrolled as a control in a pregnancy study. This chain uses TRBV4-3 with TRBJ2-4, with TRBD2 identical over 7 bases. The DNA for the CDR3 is TGCGCCAGCAGCCCAGGACGGGGGGTGGGAAACATTCAGTACTTC. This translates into CASSPGRGVGNIQYF.